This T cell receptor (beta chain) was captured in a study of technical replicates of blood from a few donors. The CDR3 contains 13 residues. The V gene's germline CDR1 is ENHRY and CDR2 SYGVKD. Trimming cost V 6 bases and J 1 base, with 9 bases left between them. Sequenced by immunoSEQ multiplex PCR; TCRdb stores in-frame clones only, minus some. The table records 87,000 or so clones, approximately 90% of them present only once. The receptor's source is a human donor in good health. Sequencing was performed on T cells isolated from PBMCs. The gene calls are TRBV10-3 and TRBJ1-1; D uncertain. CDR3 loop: CAIRDWGNTEAFF. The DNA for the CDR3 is TGTGCCATCAGGGACTGGGGGAACACTGAAGCTTTCTTT.